This is a list of T cell receptor beta chains from one sample in a study of CD8 T cells in ankylosing spondylitis. TCRdb called the 5' RACE reads again in MiXCR, with one record for every CDR3 protein. This repertoire shows 700,000 to 1,000,000 distinct CDR3 sequences, approximately 10% found once; its top ten account for just over 0.5%. The source material was blood, either unsorted or a sorted T cell fraction (not recorded which). The origin of the receptors is a male donor with ankylosing spondylitis. Each CDR3 is given with its conserved first and last residue. Each record gives: CDR3 length, D gene, clone size, V gene, J gene, CDR3 DNA, CDR3 protein. D genes are given only for firm matches. Where a row states a size, it is once, few, many or the class of an expanded clone; other rows omit it.

12	-	many	TRBV29-1	TRBJ2-2	TGCAGCGTTCCAGCCTACACCGGGGAGCTGTTTTTT	CSVPAYTGELFF
14	TRBD2	few	TRBV20-1	TRBJ2-5	TGCAGTGCTTCTAAACTAGCGGGCCAAGAGACCCAGTACTTC	CSASKLAGQETQYF
17	TRBD1	-	TRBV6-1	TRBJ1-6	TGTGCCAGCAGTGCGTGGACAGGGGGCGCCTATAATTCACCCCTCCACTTT	CASSAWTGGAYNSPLHF
14	TRBD1	many	TRBV28	TRBJ1-2	TGTGCCAGCTGTTCCGGGACAGGGGTTGATGGCTACACCTTC	CASCSGTGVDGYTF
13	-	few	TRBV9	TRBJ2-3	TGTGCCAGCAGCGCGTGGAGATCAGATACGCAGTATTTT	CASSAWRSDTQYF
13	TRBD2	few	TRBV5-6	TRBJ2-1	TGTGCCAGCAGCGCGGGACTAGCTAATGAGCAGTTCTTC	CASSAGLANEQFF
14	-	-	TRBV7-6	TRBJ2-7	TGTGCCAGCAGCCCCGATACCTTATCCTACGAGCAGTACTTC	CASSPDTLSYEQYF
15	TRBD2	-	TRBV6-2/TRBV6-3	TRBJ2-7	TGTGCCAGCAGGCCTAGCGGGAGGAGAGTCCACGAGCAGTACTTC	CASRPSGRRVHEQYF
14	TRBD1	many	TRBV5-1	TRBJ2-7	TGCGCCAGCACCTCGACAGGGGGGACCTACGAGCAGTACTTC	CASTSTGGTYEQYF
16	TRBD2	few	TRBV4-3	TRBJ2-3	TGCGCCAGCAGCCAAGCGGGGGGGCTTAGCACAGATACGCAGTATTTT	CASSQAGGLSTDTQYF
12	-	-	TRBV27	TRBJ2-1	TGTGCCAGCAGTTTCTTAGGGTATGAGCAGTTCTTC	CASSFLGYEQFF
14	-	-	TRBV7-2	TRBJ2-3	TGTGCCAGCAGCTTATCGACAACCACAGATACGCAGTATTTT	CASSLSTTTDTQYF
13	TRBD2	-	TRBV30	TRBJ2-3	TGTGCCTCGACTAGCGCTAGCACAGATACGCAGTATTTT	CASTSASTDTQYF
15	TRBD1	few	TRBV10-3	TRBJ2-1	TGTGCCATCAGCCCGGGACAGGGAGTCTACAATGAGCAGTTCTTC	CAISPGQGVYNEQFF
17	TRBD2	few	TRBV7-7	TRBJ2-1	TGTGCTAGCAGCTTAGCTCCTAGGAGCGGGGGCCCCAATGAGCAGTTCTTC	CASSLAPRSGGPNEQFF
13	-	few	TRBV6-2/TRBV6-3	TRBJ2-1	TGTGCCAGCAGTTACTACAACTACAATGAGCAGTTCTTC	CASSYYNYNEQFF
14	TRBD2	-	TRBV7-9	TRBJ2-5	TGTGCCAGCAGCTTCCTAGCGGGAGTAGAGACCCAGTACTTC	CASSFLAGVETQYF
14	-	few	TRBV5-1	TRBJ2-2	TGCGCCAGCAGCTTGGCCACCAGCCCGGCGGAGCTGTTTTTT	CASSLATSPAELFF
16	TRBD2	-	TRBV4-3	TRBJ2-2	TGCGCCAGCAGCCAAGTACGGGGGGGCCGCACCGGGGAGCTGTTTTTT	CASSQVRGGRTGELFF
13	TRBD2	few	TRBV29-1	TRBJ2-7	TGCAGCGTTGGGGTTAGCGGGAGCTACGAGCAGTACTTC	CSVGVSGSYEQYF
13	-	-	TRBV20-1	TRBJ1-5	TGCAGTGCTGCCCTTGATAGCAATCAGCCCCAGCATTTT	CSAALDSNQPQHF
16	TRBD1	few	TRBV6-5	TRBJ1-1	TGTGCCAGCAGTTACTCGATGGCTACAGGGGGCACTGAAGCTTTCTTT	CASSYSMATGGTEAFF
13	TRBD2	few	TRBV12-3/TRBV12-4	TRBJ2-1	TGTGCCAGCCGCCTAGCGGGAGGCTATGAGCAGTTCTTC	CASRLAGGYEQFF
16	-	-	TRBV6-1	TRBJ2-7	TGTGCCAGCAGTGAAGCGCTGGCAGAACTAGGTATGGAGCAGTACTTC	CASSEALAELGMEQYF
11	-	many	TRBV29-1	TRBJ2-7	TGCAGCGTTGGCCAGTTATACGAGCAGTACTTC	CSVGQLYEQYF
15	-	few	TRBV20-1	TRBJ2-4	TGCAGTGCTAGAGATTGGAGAACAACCAAAAACATTCAGTACTTC	CSARDWRTTKNIQYF
15	-	few	TRBV29-1	TRBJ2-1	TGCAGCGTTTCGCCAAACAGGGATGGGGACAATGAGCAGTTCTTC	CSVSPNRDGDNEQFF
16	TRBD1	few	TRBV25-1	TRBJ2-1	TGTGCCAGCAGACCTCTACCCGGGACAGAGTACAATGAGCAGTTCTTC	CASRPLPGTEYNEQFF
12	TRBD1	many	TRBV7-2	TRBJ2-1	TGTGCCAGCAGCTTAAACAGGGGTGAGCAGTTCTTC	CASSLNRGEQFF
13	-	-	TRBV12-5	TRBJ2-3	TGTGCTAGTGGTAACCCTCCAGTTGATACGCAGTATTTT	CASGNPPVDTQYF
16	-	-	TRBV12-3/TRBV12-4	TRBJ1-4	TGTGCCAGCAGTTCGACCAAGGGGTCCAGGAATGAAAAACTGTTTTTT	CASSSTKGSRNEKLFF
17	TRBD2	few	TRBV11-2	TRBJ2-3	TGTGCCAGCAGCTTAGTAATAGCGGGAGCCGGCACAGATACGCAGTATTTT	CASSLVIAGAGTDTQYF
15	-	-	TRBV20-1	TRBJ2-1	TGCAGTGCTAGAGGGGCTAGCGCGCACTACAATGAGCAGTTCTTC	CSARGASAHYNEQFF
15	-	few	TRBV4-3	TRBJ1-6	TGCGCCAGCAGCCAAGATGCAGACCGGGAATCACCCCTCCACTTT	CASSQDADRESPLHF
14	-	-	TRBV20-1	TRBJ1-2	TGCAGTGCTAGAGAGTCGGCGCTGGTAGGTGGCTACACCTTC	CSARESALVGGYTF
15	TRBD2	-	TRBV5-1	TRBJ2-3	TGCGCCAGCAAGGGACTAGCCCAAAGCACAGATACGCAGTATTTT	CASKGLAQSTDTQYF
12	-	-	TRBV20-1	TRBJ1-5	TGCAGTGCTGGCGGGACTTGGCAGCCCCAGCATTTT	CSAGGTWQPQHF
17	TRBD1	-	TRBV9	TRBJ2-3	TGTGCCAGCAGCGCCTCCCCCGGGACAGGGTGGTCAGATACGCAGTATTTT	CASSASPGTGWSDTQYF
12	-	-	TRBV7-8	TRBJ2-5	TGTGCCAGCAGCTGGGACATTGAGACCCAGTACTTC	CASSWDIETQYF
11	-	few	TRBV20-1	TRBJ2-1	TGCAGTGCAGAGGGGCGGATAGGGCAGTTCTTC	CSAEGRIGQFF
15	TRBD2	-	TRBV7-2	TRBJ2-3	TGTGCCAGCACCTTAGCTAGCGGGCTCAAAGATACGCAGTATTTT	CASTLASGLKDTQYF
11	-	many	TRBV20-1	TRBJ1-2	TGCAGTGCTTCCGGACGGTGGGGCTACACCTTC	CSASGRWGYTF
16	TRBD1	-	TRBV5-1	TRBJ2-3	TGCGCCAGCAGCTTTATCCCCCAGGGGGACGAAGATACGCAGTATTTT	CASSFIPQGDEDTQYF